The next 28 T cell receptor beta chains were all read from a single sample in a study of metastatic and nonmetastatic thyroid tumors. All patients were untreated before thyroid surgery. From the PCR reads, TCRdb re-called clones with MiXCR. The data contain tens of thousands of clones, 12% of them singletons. The sample taken for sequencing was blood. The source is a female donor with papillary thyroid cancer or a benign thyroid nodule (not recorded which). Some clones in this sample may be carry-over from other donors' samples.

As concerns this clone: Being one base from a much bigger clone, this may be a read error. This chain uses TRBV14 with TRBJ2-1; D unclear. V was cut by 4 bases and J by 9 bases, with 13 bases left in between. CDR3 length: 13 residues. Germline-derived CDR1 and CDR2 are SGHDN and FVKESK. CDR3 in DNA: TGTGCCAGCAGCCTTACTCCGGAGTCTGAGCAGTTCTTC. It is translated as CASSLTPESEQFF. The full variable domain, its missing parts supplied by reference TRBV14 and TRBJ2-1, is EAGVTQFPSHSVIEKGQTVTLRCDPISGHDNLYWYRRVMGKEIKFLLHFVKESKQDESGMPNNRFLAERTGGTYSTLKVQPAELEDSGVYFCASSLTPESEQFFGPGTRLTVL.

Many counts were recorded for this clone. The chain employs TRBV20-1 and TRBJ2-2; D is perhaps TRBD1 (6 bases). Germline CDR1 and CDR2: DFQATT and SNEGSKA (reference sequence). The ends were cut back, 6 bases at V and 1 base at J, with 9 bases in the middle. This CDR3 region has 13 residues. CDR3 residues: CSALQGNTGELFF. In DNA form, the CDR3 reads TGCAGTGCACTACAGGGGAACACCGGGGAGCTGTTTTTT.

This clone showed up many times. V usage is TRBV4-3 and J usage is TRBJ1-2; 8 bases fit TRBD1. V lost 2 bases, J lost 8 bases, and 7 bases stayed unmatched. Per the germline V gene, CDR1 is LGHNA and CDR2 is YSLEER. This CDR3 has 14 amino acids. The DNA for the CDR3 is TGCGCCAGCAGCCAACAAACCGGGACAGGCGGCTACACCTTC. Its protein is CASSQQTGTGGYTF.

This clone was detected ten times or more. This could be a read error, since a much larger clone is one nucleotide away. The V call is TRBV13, the J call TRBJ1-6; D gene ambiguous. This CDR3 is built from 19 residues. CDR1 and CDR2 from the germline V gene are PRHDT and FYEKMQ (reference sequence). Deletions cut 4 bases from V and 5 bases from J, with 24 bases between. This chain's CDR3 is CASSYSRLKGYSNNSPLHF. CDR3 in DNA: TGTGCCAGCAGCTACTCGCGGTTGAAGGGATACTCTAATAATTCACCCCTCCACTTT.

V is TRBV5-1 and J is TRBJ1-6; weak D call: TRBD1 (5 bases). This CDR3 is 14 amino acids long. The germline CDR1 and CDR2 sequences are SGHRS and YFSETQ. Trimming stripped 0 bases from V and 6 bases from J, with 7 bases between. CDR3 sequence reads: CASSLVGPNSPLHF. As DNA, the CDR3 is TGCGCCAGCAGCTTGGTGGGACCTAATTCACCCCTCCACTTT.

There are many counts of this clone. The V call is TRBV29-1, the J call TRBJ2-2; perhaps TRBD2 as D (6 bases). The V gene lost 1 base and the J gene lost 6 bases, with 24 bases spanning the gap. Germline CDR1 is SQVTM and CDR2 is ANQGSEA. CDR3 length: 18 residues. The CDR3 sequence: CSVEGSFGGWYRAGELFF. As DNA, the CDR3 is TGCAGCGTTGAAGGATCATTTGGGGGGTGGTATAGAGCCGGGGAGCTGTTTTTT.

The table lists this clone with a count of one. A much larger clone sits a single nucleotide away, making a read error possible. The chain links TRBV30 to TRBJ1-1, with TRBD1 identical over 9 bases. This CDR3 is built from 12 residues. The germline gives CDR1 GTSNPN, CDR2 SVGIG (reference sequence). In DNA, the CDR3 is TGTGCCTGGGGGGACAGGGTCACTGAATCTTTCTTT. It codes for CAWGDRVTESFF. The full variable domain, in which reference TRBV30 and TRBJ1-1 provide the parts outside the CDR3, is SQTIHQWPATLVQPVGSPLSLECTVEGTSNPNLYWYRQAAGRGLQLLFYSVGIGQISSEVPQNLSASRPQDRQFILSSKKLLLSDSGFYLCAWGDRVTESFFGQGTRLTVV.

This clone was counted many times. The rearrangement joins TRBV20-1 to TRBJ2-5; 9 positions match TRBD2. The germline CDR1 and CDR2 sequences are DFQATT and SNEGSKA (reference sequence). The CDR3 is 18 amino acids. V shed 2 bases, J shed 5 bases, and the junction held 18 bases outside the gene matches. CDR3 coding DNA: TGCAGTGCTAGATGGCGGCCGCGGGAGGGCCCTTTTCGGGAGACCCAGTACTTC. It encodes CSARWRPREGPFRETQYF.

In its sample, this clone was seen many times. The J gene is TRBJ2-1, the V gene TRBV2; TRBD2 agrees at 7 bases. Unmatched junction bases numbered 8, after V lost 6 bases and J lost 6 bases. Germline values: CDR1 SNHLY, CDR2 FYNNEI. CDR3 length equals 14 residues. The CDR3 reads CASRRLAALNEQFF. The CDR3 DNA follows: TGTGCCAGCAGGCGGCTAGCGGCCCTCAATGAGCAGTTCTTC.

This clone was counted ten times or more. V and J are TRBV18 and TRBJ2-5; no clear D gene. The germline V gene encodes CDR1 KGHSH and CDR2 LQKENI. The CDR3 extends over 13 amino acids. V was pared by 4 bases and J by 0 bases, with 6 bases between. The CDR3 region has the DNA TGTGCCAGCTCACTCCCGTACCAAGAGACCCAGTACTTC. Translated, it gives CASSLPYQETQYF.

This clone appeared many times. CDR3 sequence (DNA): TGTGCCAGCAGAGCCCAAGCGGGTATCGACGAGCAGTACTTC. Encoded protein: CASRAQAGIDEQYF. The J gene is TRBJ2-7, the V gene TRBV7-2, with D tentatively TRBD2 (6 bases). Germline V gene data show CDR1 as SGHTA and CDR2 as FQGNSA. V gave up 6 bases and J gave up 5 bases, with 17 bases separating them. The CDR3 consists of 14 residues.

This clone was seen many times. The CDR3 region has the DNA TGTGCCAGCAGTCCTCTAGCGGGAGCGGCCTACAATGAGCAGTTCTTC. This encodes CASSPLAGAAYNEQFF. This chain links TRBV27 with TRBJ2-1, with 10 bases aligning to TRBD2. Germline CDR1 and CDR2: MNHEY and SMNVEV (reference sequence). The trim removed 5 bases at V and 2 bases at J, leaving 6 bases unmatched. The CDR3 sequence is 16 residues long.

The table lists this clone with many counts. The chain employs TRBV6-6 and TRBJ1-1; D remains unclear. The germline V and J ends were trimmed by 2 bases and 1 base, with 11 bases remaining between them. CDR3 length: 15 amino acids. Germline V gene lookup returns CDR1 MNHNY and CDR2 SVGAGI (reference sequence). The CDR3 region has the DNA TGTGCCAGCAGTTACGAGGCCGCGGGGAACACTGAAGCTTTCTTT. Translated: CASSYEAAGNTEAFF.

Note on this clone: One end of the junction varies from germline; a read error may be responsible. V usage is TRBV6-1 and J usage is TRBJ1-4; D not resolved. This CDR3 contains 11 residues. Germline values: CDR1 MNHNS, CDR2 SASEGT. CDR3 nucleotide sequence: TGTGCCAGCAGGGGGAATGGAAAACTGTTTTTT. Amino acids: CASRGNGKLFF.

The J gene is TRBJ1-6, the V gene TRBV6-2 or TRBV6-3; a weak D match, TRBD1 (6 bases). V gave up 4 bases and J gave up 8 bases, with 15 bases separating them. CDR3 length: 15 amino acids. Germline CDR1 is MNHEY and CDR2 is SVGEGT. Written as DNA, the CDR3 is TGTGCCAGCAGTTCGGACAGTGGAAATTATTCACCCCTCCACTTT. Amino acids: CASSSDSGNYSPLHF.

There are many counts of this clone. V and J are TRBV19 and TRBJ2-1; the match to TRBD2 covers 10 bases. Trimming cost V 3 bases and J 7 bases; bases outside gene matches: 6. Per the germline V gene, CDR1 is LNHDA and CDR2 is SQIVND (reference sequence). This CDR3 has 15 amino acids. Written as DNA, the CDR3 is TGTGCCAGTAGTATTGACAGCGGGAGGGATAATGAGCAGTTCTTC. Its translation: CASSIDSGRDNEQFF.

Ten or more counts support this clone. The chain has TRBV6-4 and TRBJ2-3; D not resolved. The CDR3 spans 12 residues. V lost 6 bases, J lost 0 bases, and 4 bases lay in between. Germline assignment: CDR1 MRHNA and CDR2 SNTAGT. CDR3 residues: CASSGSTDTQYF. CDR3 nucleotide sequence: TGTGCCAGCAGCGGGAGCACAGATACGCAGTATTTT.

This clone appeared many times. The chain recombines TRBV7-2 with TRBJ2-2; D remains unclear. Germline values: CDR1 SGHTA, CDR2 FQGNSA. The CDR3 is 14 amino acids. Trimming cost V 0 bases and J 3 bases, with 5 bases left between them. The DNA for the CDR3 is TGTGCCAGCAGCTTAGCCCAGTACACCGGGGAGCTGTTTTTT. Protein sequence: CASSLAQYTGELFF.

This clone showed up many times. This chain uses TRBV11-2 with TRBJ2-6; tentatively, D is TRBD1 (6 bases). The V end was cut by 5 bases, the J end by 0 bases, with 17 bases between. Germline lookup yields CDR1 SGHAT and CDR2 FQNNGV. The CDR3 totals 18 residues. Here the CDR3 DNA reads TGTGCCAGCAGCCTCAGGGGTAGCGCGAGCTCTGGGGCCAACGTCCTGACTTTC. Its protein product is CASSLRGSASSGANVLTF.

This clone came up many times. This chain joins TRBV6-5 and TRBJ1-2; D is uncertain. Trimming took off 2 bases at V and 3 bases at J, with 4 bases between the two ends. This CDR3 region has 12 residues. Germline CDR1 reads MNHEY; CDR2 reads SVGAGI. CDR3: CASSYGHYGYTF. CDR3 sequence (DNA): TGTGCCAGCAGTTACGGGCACTATGGCTACACCTTC.

This clone was picked up many times. Here the CDR3 reads CASSPGQGLRGANVLTF. In DNA form, the CDR3 reads TGTGCCAGCAGTCCGGGACAAGGTCTTCGTGGGGCCAACGTCCTGACTTTC. The chain is built from TRBV6-1 and TRBJ2-6, with D perhaps matching TRBD1 (6 bases). Trimming took off 5 bases at V and 3 bases at J, with 17 bases between the two ends. Germline V gene lookup returns CDR1 MNHNS and CDR2 SASEGT. CDR3 length equals 17 residues.

This clone was counted many times. The J gene is TRBJ2-1, the V gene TRBV27, with TRBD1 as a possible D gene (5 bases). CDR1 and CDR2 (germline): MNHEY, SMNVEV (reference sequence). The CDR3 spans 14 residues. Trimming shortened V by 2 bases and J by 5 bases, and 10 bases separated the two germline ends. CDR3 DNA sequence: TGTGCCAGCAGTTTAGATAGGGGTGACAATGAGCAGTTCTTC. Protein sequence: CASSLDRGDNEQFF.

This clone was counted ten times or more. This sequence joins TRBV20-1 and TRBJ2-1; 8 nucleotides agree with TRBD2. CDR1 is DFQATT and CDR2 is SNEGSKA in the germline V gene (reference sequence). The CDR3 consists of 16 residues. J lost 8 bases, V lost 1 base, and 13 bases had no gene match. CDR3 region: CSARAPGERERYEQFF. The CDR3 DNA reads TGCAGTGCTAGAGCCCCGGGTGAGCGGGAGAGATATGAGCAGTTCTTC.

This clone was recorded at least ten times. This sequence joins TRBV5-5 and TRBJ1-6, with TRBD1 matching 8 bases. Germline V gene lookup returns CDR1 SGHKS and CDR2 YYEKEE (reference sequence). The CDR3 covers 15 residues. V lost 4 bases to trimming and J lost 9 bases; unmatched junction nucleotides: 9. The CDR3 loop reads CASSETGEEGSPLHF. For the CDR3, the DNA is TGTGCCAGCAGCGAGACAGGGGAAGAGGGTTCACCCCTCCACTTT.

The chain carries TRBV20-1 and TRBJ2-5, with TRBD2 matching over 7 bases. CDR3 size: 18 residues. Germline CDR1 DFQATT, CDR2 SNEGSKA (reference sequence). The ends lost 5 bases at V and 7 bases at J; junction bases unmatched: 25. The CDR3 region is CSAPRSGTNGSWAGTQYF. The CDR3, as DNA: TGCAGTGCTCCAAGATCCGGGACTAACGGGAGTTGGGCGGGGACCCAGTACTTC.

The rearrangement links TRBV18 to TRBJ1-3; 7 bases map to TRBD1. V shed 6 bases and J 2 bases; nucleotides not matched to a gene: 7. This CDR3 has 15 residues. Germline assignment: CDR1 KGHSH and CDR2 LQKENI. The CDR3 DNA reads as TGTGCCAGCTCGAATGCCGGGACAGCTGGAAACACCATATATTTT. The encoded protein is CASSNAGTAGNTIYF.

This clone was counted at least ten times. The V gene is TRBV19, the J gene TRBJ1-2; D is uncertain. Germline CDR1 and CDR2: LNHDA and SQIVND (reference sequence). Trimming took off 3 bases at V and 7 bases at J, with 15 bases between the two ends. This CDR3 is built from 14 residues. The CDR3 nucleotides read TGTGCCAGTAGTATCGGAGAAGTCTGGGCTGGCTACACCTTC. Residues: CASSIGEVWAGYTF.

Ten or more counts support this clone. The rearrangement uses TRBV27 and TRBJ2-1, with D possibly TRBD2 on 6 matching bases. The germline CDR1 and CDR2 sequences are MNHEY and SMNVEV (reference sequence). This CDR3 contains 17 residues. V lost 0 bases to trimming and J lost 0 bases, with 12 bases between them. The CDR3 DNA reads TGTGCCAGCAGTTTATCCACTAGCTACAGCTCCTACAATGAGCAGTTCTTC. It yields the protein CASSLSTSYSSYNEQFF.